Listed below are T cell receptor beta chains from one sample, sequenced in a study of T cell changes during pregnancy in multiple sclerosis. Clones were sequenced by immunoSEQ multiplex PCR, and TCRdb holds only the in-frame ones, with some missing. This sample has about 96,000 clones, with almost 95% found just once. The starting material was peripheral blood, obtained in the first trimester of pregnancy. Source of these receptors: a female donor with multiple sclerosis, enrolled in a pregnancy study. The CDR3 runs from the conserved cysteine through the conserved F or W. A D gene is named only where the DNA matches it firmly. Some rows mark clone size as missing; the rest say once, few, many or name a class of expanded clone.

v_gene: TRBV19
abundance: .
j_gene: TRBJ2-1
d_gene: TRBD2
CDR3aa: CASSLAGVANEQFF
CDR3nt: TGTGCCAGTAGTTTGGCGGGAGTAGCTAATGAGCAGTTCTTC

v_gene: TRBV5-1
abundance: .
j_gene: TRBJ2-1
d_gene: .
CDR3aa: CASSLAVLAPEQFF
CDR3nt: TGCGCCAGCAGCTTGGCGGTCCTCGCGCCCGAGCAGTTCTTC

v_gene: TRBV20-1
abundance: .
j_gene: TRBJ1-2
d_gene: .
CDR3aa: CSARLPVGYTF
CDR3nt: TGCAGTGCTAGGTTACCAGTTGGCTACACCTTC

v_gene: TRBV6-5
abundance: .
j_gene: TRBJ2-5
d_gene: .
CDR3aa: CASSPTQGIGETQYF
CDR3nt: TGTGCCAGCAGTCCCACACAGGGTATAGGAGAGACCCAGTACTTC

v_gene: TRBV28
abundance: .
j_gene: TRBJ2-1
d_gene: .
CDR3aa: CASSLLVLAGPHNEQFF
CDR3nt: TGTGCCAGCAGTTTACTGGTTTTGGCAGGTCCCCACAATGAGCAGTTCTTC

v_gene: TRBV12-2
abundance: .
j_gene: TRBJ2-7
d_gene: .
CDR3aa: CASRPLAGTYEQYF
CDR3nt: TGTGCAAGTCGCCCTCTAGCGGGCACCTACGAGCAGTACTTC

v_gene: TRBV9
abundance: .
j_gene: TRBJ2-7
d_gene: .
CDR3aa: CASSVEQGASYEQYF
CDR3nt: TGTGCCAGCAGCGTAGAACAGGGAGCTTCCTACGAGCAGTACTTC

v_gene: TRBV5-1
abundance: .
j_gene: TRBJ2-5
d_gene: .
CDR3aa: CASSSYRDTIQETQYF
CDR3nt: TGCGCCAGCAGCTCCTACCGGGACACCATACAAGAGACCCAGTACTTC

v_gene: TRBV19
abundance: .
j_gene: TRBJ2-1
d_gene: TRBD2
CDR3aa: CASSTALTSELEQFF
CDR3nt: TGTGCCAGTAGTACCGCCCTCACTAGCGAGCTTGAGCAGTTCTTC

v_gene: TRBV11-3
abundance: .
j_gene: TRBJ2-7
d_gene: .
CDR3aa: CASSLDSDYSYEQYF
CDR3nt: TGTGCCAGCAGCTTAGATAGCGATTACTCCTACGAGCAGTACTTC

v_gene: TRBV28
abundance: .
j_gene: TRBJ2-2
d_gene: .
CDR3aa: CASSLTSATTGELFF
CDR3nt: TGTGCCAGCAGTTTAACATCAGCGACCACCGGGGAGCTGTTTTTT

v_gene: TRBV6-5
abundance: once
j_gene: TRBJ2-1
d_gene: .
CDR3aa: CASISYNEQFF
CDR3nt: TGTGCCAGCATTTCTTACAATGAGCAGTTCTTC

v_gene: TRBV9
abundance: .
j_gene: TRBJ1-5
d_gene: .
CDR3aa: CASSVGPTEPQHF
CDR3nt: TGTGCCAGCAGCGTGGGCCCGACGGAGCCCCAGCATTTT

v_gene: TRBV7-6
abundance: few
j_gene: TRBJ1-4
d_gene: .
CDR3aa: CASSLGQGNEKLFF
CDR3nt: TGTGCCAGCAGCTTAGGCCAGGGGAATGAAAAACTGTTTTTT

v_gene: TRBV11-2
abundance: .
j_gene: TRBJ2-7
d_gene: TRBD1
CDR3aa: CASSLDGGQGIYEQYF
CDR3nt: TGTGCCAGCAGCTTAGATGGGGGACAGGGTATCTACGAGCAGTACTTC

v_gene: TRBV6-5
abundance: .
j_gene: TRBJ1-1
d_gene: .
CDR3aa: CASRRIGQGAEAFF
CDR3nt: TGTGCCAGCAGGCGCATCGGGCAGGGCGCTGAAGCTTTCTTT

v_gene: TRBV7-6
abundance: .
j_gene: TRBJ2-1
d_gene: TRBD2
CDR3aa: CASSYSGRALDEQFF
CDR3nt: TGTGCCAGCAGCTATAGCGGGAGGGCCTTGGATGAGCAGTTCTTC

v_gene: TRBV13
abundance: .
j_gene: TRBJ2-1
d_gene: .
CDR3aa: CASSRMGEGGNEQFF
CDR3nt: TGTGCCAGCAGCAGGATGGGGGAGGGGGGCAATGAGCAGTTCTTC

v_gene: TRBV9
abundance: .
j_gene: TRBJ2-1
d_gene: .
CDR3aa: CASSLLEVTRNEQFF
CDR3nt: TGTGCCAGCAGCCTCCTCGAGGTCACTCGCAATGAGCAGTTCTTC

v_gene: TRBV6-1
abundance: .
j_gene: TRBJ2-5
d_gene: .
CDR3aa: CASSEAVTSVQETQYF
CDR3nt: TGTGCCAGCAGTGAAGCGGTGACTAGTGTCCAAGAGACCCAGTACTTC

v_gene: TRBV5-4
abundance: .
j_gene: TRBJ2-3
d_gene: .
CDR3aa: CASSFGGRALGSTDTQYF
CDR3nt: TGTGCCAGCAGCTTTGGAGGGCGGGCCCTAGGTAGCACAGATACGCAGTATTTT

v_gene: TRBV29-1
abundance: .
j_gene: TRBJ1-2
d_gene: .
CDR3aa: CSVDGEGWNGYTF
CDR3nt: TGCAGCGTTGATGGGGAGGGCTGGAATGGCTACACCTTC

v_gene: TRBV29-1
abundance: once
j_gene: TRBJ2-1
d_gene: TRBD2
CDR3aa: CSTGTSGRNEQFF
CDR3nt: TGCAGCACCGGGACTAGCGGGAGAAATGAGCAGTTCTTC

v_gene: TRBV21-1
abundance: .
j_gene: TRBJ2-6
d_gene: .
CDR3aa: CASSVGGGPGANVLTF
CDR3nt: TGTGCCAGCAGCGTAGGGGGGGGACCTGGGGCCAACGTCCTGACTTTC

v_gene: TRBV19
abundance: .
j_gene: TRBJ1-2
d_gene: TRBD1
CDR3aa: CASRQGAIGYTF
CDR3nt: TGTGCCAGTAGGCAGGGGGCCATTGGCTACACCTTC

v_gene: TRBV11-3
abundance: .
j_gene: TRBJ2-7
d_gene: .
CDR3aa: CASSSSGSYEQYF
CDR3nt: TGTGCCAGCAGCTCCTCAGGGTCCTACGAGCAGTACTTC

v_gene: TRBV19
abundance: .
j_gene: TRBJ2-5
d_gene: .
CDR3aa: CASSLGAGQGQETQYF
CDR3nt: TGTGCCAGTAGTCTAGGGGCAGGGCAGGGACAAGAGACCCAGTACTTC

v_gene: TRBV28
abundance: .
j_gene: TRBJ1-1
d_gene: .
CDR3aa: CASLRNTEAFF
CDR3nt: TGTGCCAGCCTTCGGAACACTGAAGCTTTCTTT

v_gene: TRBV28
abundance: once
j_gene: TRBJ1-5
d_gene: .
CDR3aa: CASSLEGGGNQPQHF
CDR3nt: TGTGCCAGCAGTTTGGAGGGAGGCGGCAATCAGCCCCAGCATTTT

v_gene: TRBV5-6
abundance: .
j_gene: TRBJ2-2
d_gene: TRBD2
CDR3aa: CASSHGQGRTSGRSGELFF
CDR3nt: TGTGCCAGCAGCCACGGACAGGGGAGGACTAGCGGGAGGTCCGGGGAGCTGTTTTTT

v_gene: TRBV29-1
abundance: .
j_gene: TRBJ1-4
d_gene: TRBD1
CDR3aa: CSVVDREDSNEKLFF
CDR3nt: TGCAGCGTTGTGGACAGGGAGGACTCTAATGAAAAACTGTTTTTT

v_gene: TRBV29-1
abundance: .
j_gene: TRBJ2-3
d_gene: TRBD1
CDR3aa: CSVHPGTGTDTQYF
CDR3nt: TGCAGCGTCCACCCCGGGACAGGGACAGATACGCAGTATTTT

v_gene: TRBV28
abundance: .
j_gene: TRBJ1-2
d_gene: .
CDR3aa: CASSLPRPSYGYTF
CDR3nt: TGTGCCAGCAGTTTACCCAGGCCGAGCTATGGCTACACCTTC

v_gene: TRBV7-6
abundance: once
j_gene: TRBJ2-3
d_gene: .
CDR3aa: CASSSPGRGPTDTQYF
CDR3nt: TGTGCCAGCAGCTCCCCGGGGCGGGGCCCCACAGATACGCAGTATTTT

v_gene: TRBV18
abundance: .
j_gene: TRBJ1-2
d_gene: TRBD1
CDR3aa: CASSPSGQGTYGYTF
CDR3nt: TGTGCCAGCTCACCGTCGGGACAGGGGACCTATGGCTACACCTTC

v_gene: TRBV27
abundance: once
j_gene: TRBJ2-7
d_gene: TRBD2
CDR3aa: CGSGLSSYEQYF
CDR3nt: TGTGGTAGCGGGCTCAGCTCCTACGAGCAGTACTTC

v_gene: TRBV5-1
abundance: once
j_gene: TRBJ2-5
d_gene: TRBD2
CDR3aa: CASSWLAGGGETQYF
CDR3nt: TGCGCCAGCAGCTGGCTAGCGGGAGGAGGAGAGACCCAGTACTTC

v_gene: TRBV6-5
abundance: .
j_gene: TRBJ1-5
d_gene: .
CDR3aa: CASRLRALENQPQHF
CDR3nt: TGTGCCAGCAGGCTCAGGGCGCTCGAGAATCAGCCCCAGCATTTT

v_gene: TRBV6-5
abundance: .
j_gene: TRBJ2-1
d_gene: .
CDR3aa: CASRRGQGPHNEQFF
CDR3nt: TGTGCCAGCAGGCGGGGGCAGGGTCCTCACAATGAGCAGTTCTTC

v_gene: TRBV28
abundance: .
j_gene: TRBJ2-7
d_gene: .
CDR3aa: CASSSGGLDSSYEQYF
CDR3nt: TGTGCCAGCAGTTCCGGCGGGTTGGATAGCTCCTACGAGCAGTACTTC

v_gene: TRBV9
abundance: .
j_gene: TRBJ2-5
d_gene: .
CDR3aa: CASSPRSGGMGPQETQYF
CDR3nt: TGTGCCAGCAGCCCCCGTAGCGGAGGAATGGGTCCCCAAGAGACCCAGTACTTC